This T cell receptor (beta chain) was identified during a study of blood T cell repertoires in COVID-19. Assay used: immunoSEQ multiplex PCR; TCRdb lists only in-frame clones, some missing. Here the sample spans approximately 250,000 clones, 75% to 90% being singletons. CDR3 length equals 15 residues. V shed 0 bases and J 8 bases; nucleotides not matched to a gene: 4. The germline V gene has CDR1 MNHEY and CDR2 SMNVEV (reference sequence). Each participant's cohort was designated according to participant-reported clinical history. Sequenced sample: PBMCs or T cells enriched from blood (not recorded which). This chain uses TRBV27 with TRBJ1-4; 9 bases fit TRBD1. The receptor comes from a woman aged 30 to 39 with acute COVID-19. CDR3: CASSLSVDRGEKLFF. The CDR3 bases are TGTGCCAGCAGTTTATCCGTCGACAGGGGGGAAAAACTGTTTTTT.